This TCR beta chain comes out of a study of blood T cell repertoires in COVID-19. This table comes from immunoSEQ multiplex PCR, and its TCRdb copy is limited to in-frame clones, with some not included. The table includes under 300,000 clones, approximately 91% detected once. This clone was observed a single time. V was clipped by 1 base and J by 4 bases, with 17 bases between them. The germline gives CDR1 SGHRS, CDR2 YFSETQ. The CDR3 has 16 amino acids. This rearrangement joins TRBV5-1 to TRBJ1-1; D is possibly TRBD1 (5 bases). Specimen: PBMCs or T cells enriched from blood (not recorded which). The TCR originated in a woman between 40 and 50 years old who had recovered from COVID-19. The CDR3 reads CASSLSWGSQGTEAFF. Written as DNA, the CDR3 is TGCGCCAGCAGCTTGTCCTGGGGTAGTCAGGGCACTGAAGCTTTCTTT. Using reference TRBV5-1 and TRBJ1-1 for the parts outside the CDR3, the full variable domain is KAGVTQTPRYLIKTRGQQVTLSCSPISGHRSVSWYQQTPGQGLQFLFEYFSETQRNKGNFPGRFSGRQFSNSRSEMNVSTLELGDSALYLCASSLSWGSQGTEAFFGQGTRLTVV.